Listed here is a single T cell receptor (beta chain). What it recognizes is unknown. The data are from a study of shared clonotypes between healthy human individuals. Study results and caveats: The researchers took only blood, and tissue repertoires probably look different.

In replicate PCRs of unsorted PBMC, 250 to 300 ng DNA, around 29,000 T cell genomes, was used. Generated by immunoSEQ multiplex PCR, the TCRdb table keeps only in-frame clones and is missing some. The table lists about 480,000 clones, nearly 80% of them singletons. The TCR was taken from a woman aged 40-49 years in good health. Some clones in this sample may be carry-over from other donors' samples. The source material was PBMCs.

Written as DNA, the CDR3 is TGTGCCAGCGGACAGGGCACCGACGAGCAGTACTTC. This gives the protein CASGQGTDEQYF. This chain uses TRBV2 with TRBJ2-7; 8 nucleotides match TRBD1. This CDR3 region has 12 residues. CDR1 SNHLY and CDR2 FYNNEI come from the germline V gene. J gave up 5 bases and V 8 bases, and 5 bases lay outside the gene matches.